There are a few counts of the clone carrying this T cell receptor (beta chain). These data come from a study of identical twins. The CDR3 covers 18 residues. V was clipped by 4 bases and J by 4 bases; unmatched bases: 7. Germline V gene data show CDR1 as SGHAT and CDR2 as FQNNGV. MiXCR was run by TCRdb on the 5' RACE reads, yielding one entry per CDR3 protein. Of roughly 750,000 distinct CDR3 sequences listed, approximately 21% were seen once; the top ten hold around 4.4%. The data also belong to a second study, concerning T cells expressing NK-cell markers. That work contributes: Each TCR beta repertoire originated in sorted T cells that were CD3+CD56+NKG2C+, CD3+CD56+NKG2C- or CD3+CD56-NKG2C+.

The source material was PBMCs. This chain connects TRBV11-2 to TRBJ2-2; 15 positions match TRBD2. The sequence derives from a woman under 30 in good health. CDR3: CASSSGTSGRSVTGELFF. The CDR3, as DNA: TGTGCCAGCAGCTCAGGGACTAGCGGGAGGTCGGTCACCGGGGAGCTGTTTTTT.